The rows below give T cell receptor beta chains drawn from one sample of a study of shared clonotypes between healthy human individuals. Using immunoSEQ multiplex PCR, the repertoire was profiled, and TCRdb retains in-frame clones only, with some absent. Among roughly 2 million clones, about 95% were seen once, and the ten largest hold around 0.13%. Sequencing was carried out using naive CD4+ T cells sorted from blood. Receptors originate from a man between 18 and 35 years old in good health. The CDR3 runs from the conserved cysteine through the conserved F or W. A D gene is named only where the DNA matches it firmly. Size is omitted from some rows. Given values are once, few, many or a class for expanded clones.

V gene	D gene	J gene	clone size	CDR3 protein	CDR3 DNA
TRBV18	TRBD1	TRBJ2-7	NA	CASSPEFGRGNEQYF	TGTGCCAGCTCACCAGAATTTGGCAGGGGGAACGAGCAGTACTTC
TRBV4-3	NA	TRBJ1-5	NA	CASSQDRSQGSWELQPQHF	TGCGCCAGCAGCCAAGACAGGAGCCAGGGGAGTTGGGAACTCCAGCCCCAGCATTTT
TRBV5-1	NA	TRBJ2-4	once	CASSFGAEDIQYF	TGCGCCAGCAGCTTTGGGGCGGAGGACATTCAGTACTTC
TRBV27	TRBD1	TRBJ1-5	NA	CASSLGTGERPQHF	TGTGCCAGCAGTCTCGGGACAGGGGAAAGGCCCCAGCATTTT
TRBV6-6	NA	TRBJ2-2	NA	CASSYPGTGELFF	TGTGCCAGCAGTTATCCAGGGACCGGGGAGCTGTTTTTT
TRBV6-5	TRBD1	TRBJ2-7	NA	CASRLPGQGSYEQYF	TGTGCCAGCAGGCTACCGGGACAGGGGTCGTACGAGCAGTACTTC
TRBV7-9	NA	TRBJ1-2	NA	CASSVHGGANYGYTF	TGTGCCAGCAGTGTCCACGGAGGCGCTAACTATGGCTACACCTTC
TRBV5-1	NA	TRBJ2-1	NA	CASSFLPGYNEQFF	TGCGCCAGCAGCTTTCTTCCGGGGTACAATGAGCAGTTCTTC
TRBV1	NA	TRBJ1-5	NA	CTSSLTLPQYSNQPQHF	TGCACCAGCAGCCTGACTTTGCCCCAATATAGCAATCAGCCCCAGCATTTT
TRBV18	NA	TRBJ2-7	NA	CASSPPYRSPYEQYF	TGTGCCAGCTCACCACCCTACAGGAGCCCCTACGAGCAGTACTTC
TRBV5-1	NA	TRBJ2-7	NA	CASRGVGSYEQYF	TGCGCCAGCAGGGGGGTCGGCTCCTACGAGCAGTACTTC
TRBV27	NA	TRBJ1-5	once	CASSSFQGPNQPQHF	TGTGCCAGCAGTTCCTTTCAGGGACCTAATCAGCCCCAGCATTTT
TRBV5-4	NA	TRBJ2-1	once	CASSHRDNEQFF	TGTGCCAGCAGCCACAGGGACAATGAGCAGTTCTTC
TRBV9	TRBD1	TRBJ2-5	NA	CASGPGTGQETQYF	TGTGCCAGCGGACCCGGGACAGGGCAAGAGACCCAGTACTTC
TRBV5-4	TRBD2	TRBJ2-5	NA	CASSLAGIAGGQETQYF	TGTGCCAGCAGCTTGGCCGGGATAGCGGGGGGACAAGAGACCCAGTACTTC
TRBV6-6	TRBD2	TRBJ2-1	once	CASSYPIAGVSNEQFF	TGTGCCAGCAGTTACCCAATAGCGGGAGTCAGTAATGAGCAGTTCTTC
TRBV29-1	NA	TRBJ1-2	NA	CSVTDNFNYGYTF	TGCAGCGTTACGGACAACTTCAACTATGGCTACACCTTC
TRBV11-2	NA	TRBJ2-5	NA	CASSSDGAKRETQYF	TGTGCCAGCAGCTCGGACGGGGCTAAGCGGGAGACCCAGTACTTC
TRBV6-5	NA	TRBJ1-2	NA	CATRGTARSYGYTF	TGTGCCACGAGGGGGACGGCCCGTAGCTATGGCTACACCTTC
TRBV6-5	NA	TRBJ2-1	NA	CASTRGVNYNEQFF	TGTGCCAGCACCCGGGGTGTGAACTACAATGAGCAGTTCTTC
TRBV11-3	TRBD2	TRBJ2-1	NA	CASSLVPGGGYNEQFF	TGTGCCAGCAGCTTAGTTCCGGGAGGTGGGTACAATGAGCAGTTCTTC
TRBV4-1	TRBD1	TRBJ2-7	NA	CASSLGQGPDEQYF	TGCGCCAGCAGCCTGGGACAGGGGCCTGACGAGCAGTACTTC
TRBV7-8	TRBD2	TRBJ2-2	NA	CASRRLAGGPGELFF	TGTGCCAGCAGAAGACTAGCGGGGGGCCCCGGGGAGCTGTTTTTT
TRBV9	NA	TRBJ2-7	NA	CASNPDGAYEQYF	TGTGCCAGCAACCCCGACGGGGCCTACGAGCAGTACTTC
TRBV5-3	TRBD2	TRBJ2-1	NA	CARPLENPGKGSGRENNEQFF	TGTGCCAGACCCTTAGAGAACCCGGGCAAGGGAAGCGGGAGGGAAAACAATGAGCAGTTCTTC
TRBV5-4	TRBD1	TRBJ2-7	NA	CASSLAEGQGYEQYF	TGTGCCAGCAGCTTGGCCGAAGGACAGGGCTACGAGCAGTACTTC
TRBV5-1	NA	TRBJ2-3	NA	CASSLDGRAIDTQYF	TGCGCCAGCAGCTTGGATGGTAGGGCAATAGATACGCAGTATTTT